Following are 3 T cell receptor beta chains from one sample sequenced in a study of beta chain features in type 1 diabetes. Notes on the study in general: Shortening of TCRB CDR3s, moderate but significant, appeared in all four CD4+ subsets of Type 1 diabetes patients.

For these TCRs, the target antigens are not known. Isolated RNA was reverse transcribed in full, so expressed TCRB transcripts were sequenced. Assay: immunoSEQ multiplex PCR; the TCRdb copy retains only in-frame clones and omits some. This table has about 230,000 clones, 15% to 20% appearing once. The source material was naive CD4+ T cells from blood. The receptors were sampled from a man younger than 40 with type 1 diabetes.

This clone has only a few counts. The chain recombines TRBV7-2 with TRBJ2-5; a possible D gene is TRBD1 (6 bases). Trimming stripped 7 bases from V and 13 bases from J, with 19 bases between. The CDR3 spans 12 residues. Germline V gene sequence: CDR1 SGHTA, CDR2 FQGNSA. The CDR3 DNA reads TGTGCCAGCACTCTCACGGACAGAATTTCGTACTTC. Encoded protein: CASTLTDRISYF.

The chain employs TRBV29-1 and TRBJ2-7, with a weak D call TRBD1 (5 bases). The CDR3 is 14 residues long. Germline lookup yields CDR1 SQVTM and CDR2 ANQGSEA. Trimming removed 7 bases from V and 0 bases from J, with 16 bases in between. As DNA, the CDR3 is TGCAGCGCCGCGAAGGGGCTCAGCTCCTACGAGCAGTACTTC. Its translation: CSAAKGLSSYEQYF.

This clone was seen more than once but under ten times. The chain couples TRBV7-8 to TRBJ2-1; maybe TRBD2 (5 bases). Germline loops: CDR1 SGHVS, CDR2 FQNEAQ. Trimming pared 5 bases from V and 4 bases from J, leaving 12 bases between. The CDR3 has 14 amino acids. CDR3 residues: CASSPMLAYNEQFF. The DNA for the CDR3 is TGTGCCAGCAGCCCGATGCTAGCTTACAATGAGCAGTTCTTC.